A single T cell receptor beta chain is shown here with its context. Antigen specificity is unknown. Individuals who donated were healthy Caucasians from Russia aged about 6 to 95. Each sample had at least 6.5 million PBMCs isolated. The record originates from a study of blood T cells in healthy people across ages. Study observations and caveats: Both higher diversity and more naive CD4+ cells marked long-lived donors when set against aged donors.

The CDR3 has 15 amino acids. Germline CDR1 is LGHDT and CDR2 is YNNKEL (reference sequence). Then a second PCR, running roughly 7 to 11 cycles, was carried out with a sample-barcoded 5' primer and a J-beta primer mix. Each of the samples gave a minimum of 2.5 million paired-end reads that contained CDR3. TCRdb reprocessed the 5' RACE reads via MiXCR and lists one record per CDR3 protein. The table has 1.5 million to 2 million distinct CDR3 sequences, 40% to 55% seen once. Sequenced input: blood. The clonotype originates from a woman in her 40s in good health. The chain couples TRBV3-1 to TRBJ2-5, with TRBD1 matching over 12 bases. The J call may be in error: the DNA end matches TRBJ2-7 better. The CDR3 region is CASTRQGTGGHEQYF. CDR3 nucleotide sequence: TGTGCCAGCACCCGACAGGGGACAGGGGGCCACGAGCAGTACTTC.